This TCR beta chain was identified in a study of cytomegalovirus exposure and HLA in healthy donors. Across the whole study: The approximately 120 validation repertoires, a later analysis reported, used the same platform as the approximately 650 first-cohort repertoires. Overall study findings and caveats: The study found most TCR sequences rare, yet found some public TCRs in many donors. Subsequent analysis showed first-cohort TCR clusters tending to co-occur in more than 95 validation repertoires. According to the study, 160 or so TCR beta chains were cytomegalovirus-associated.

Assay: immunoSEQ multiplex PCR; the TCRdb copy retains only in-frame clones and omits some. The sample carries around 250,000 clones, 80% to 95% recorded once. In regard to this clone: Its antigen is unknown.

CDR3 length: 14 residues. The V gene lost 5 bases and the J gene lost 1 base, with 12 bases spanning the gap. Germline CDR1 and CDR2: PRHDT and FYEKMQ (reference sequence). J is TRBJ2-7 and V is TRBV13; D remains unclear. The origin of this receptor is a woman in her twenties or thirties in good health and CMV-seronegative. Source material: PBMCs. The CDR3 loop reads CASSQGRRSYEQYF. In DNA form, the CDR3 reads TGTGCCAGCAGCCAAGGACGGAGATCCTACGAGCAGTACTTC.